The rows below give T cell receptor beta chains drawn from one sample of a study of identical twins. One entry per CDR3 protein, called by TCRdb with MiXCR from the 5' RACE reads. The repertoire holds approximately 590,000 distinct CDR3 sequences, with nearly 10% as singletons. These data are also associated with another study on yellow fever vaccine responses in identical twins.

The sample was PBMCs. The receptors were gathered from a woman under 30 in good health. Both conserved end residues are part of each CDR3. The D gene is left open where the match is weak. Some rows have no size entry. The others give once, few or many, or a class for an expanded clone.

V: TRBV12-3/TRBV12-4
J: TRBJ1-5
size: NA
D: NA
DNA: TGTGCCAGCAGCTTGTGGGGGAATCAGCCCCAGCATTTT
CDR3: CASSLWGNQPQHF

V: TRBV4-3
J: TRBJ1-6
size: many
D: NA
DNA: TGCGCCAGCAGCCAAGAGCGGAGCCCAATTTCACCCCTCCACTTT
CDR3: CASSQERSPISPLHF

V: TRBV7-9
J: TRBJ2-3
size: many
D: NA
DNA: TGTGCCAGCAGCCTCACAGATACGCAGTATTTT
CDR3: CASSLTDTQYF

V: TRBV6-2/TRBV6-3
J: TRBJ2-7
size: few
D: NA
DNA: TGTGCCAGCAGTTACCACGAAAACAGGGTTGAGGTCGAGCAGTACTTC
CDR3: CASSYHENRVEVEQYF

V: TRBV19
J: TRBJ2-5
size: NA
D: NA
DNA: TGTGCCAGTAGTAGGGGACGGACTCAGGAGACCCAGTACTTC
CDR3: CASSRGRTQETQYF

V: TRBV20-1
J: TRBJ2-1
size: many
D: NA
DNA: TGCAGTGCCCCAAAAGAGGGCAGGAATGAGCAGTTCTTC
CDR3: CSAPKEGRNEQFF

V: TRBV7-2
J: TRBJ2-5
size: many
D: NA
DNA: TGTGCCAGCAGCTTAGCAGGCGGTCCTGGGGAGACCCAGTACTTC
CDR3: CASSLAGGPGETQYF

V: TRBV28
J: TRBJ1-5
size: many
D: NA
DNA: TGTGCCAGCAGTTCAGGGTTCCAGCCCCAGCATTTT
CDR3: CASSSGFQPQHF

V: TRBV6-2/TRBV6-3
J: TRBJ2-2
size: few
D: NA
DNA: TGTGCCAGCACCTACCTCTCCGGCGTCCCCGGGGAGCTGTTTTTT
CDR3: CASTYLSGVPGELFF

V: TRBV12-3/TRBV12-4
J: TRBJ1-5
size: NA
D: NA
DNA: TGTGCCAGCAGTTGGGCCGAGGATCAGCCCCAGCATTTT
CDR3: CASSWAEDQPQHF

V: TRBV11-2
J: TRBJ2-2
size: few
D: TRBD2
DNA: TGTGCCAGCAGCTTAAGACTGAGCGGGGGGAACACCGGGGAGCTGTTTTTT
CDR3: CASSLRLSGGNTGELFF

V: TRBV15
J: TRBJ2-7
size: many
D: NA
DNA: TGTGCCACCAGCAGAGATCTTCCGCAGGGACGCGAGCAGTACTTC
CDR3: CATSRDLPQGREQYF

V: TRBV5-1
J: TRBJ2-7
size: NA
D: TRBD1
DNA: TGCGCCAGCAGCTTCGGACAGGGAAGTGCCGAGCAGTACTTC
CDR3: CASSFGQGSAEQYF

V: TRBV29-1
J: TRBJ2-7
size: NA
D: TRBD2
DNA: TGCAGCGTTCCAGGGAGGGCCTCCTACGAGCAGTACTTC
CDR3: CSVPGRASYEQYF

V: TRBV20-1
J: TRBJ1-3
size: few
D: NA
DNA: TGCAGTGCTAGAGTTACTGGAAACACCATATATTTT
CDR3: CSARVTGNTIYF

V: TRBV7-9
J: TRBJ1-1
size: few
D: NA
DNA: TGTGCCAGCAGCCATGAGGTCACTGAAGCTTTCTTT
CDR3: CASSHEVTEAFF

V: TRBV20-1
J: TRBJ2-1
size: few
D: NA
DNA: TGCAGTGCTAGAAATCCGGGGTCGGGTACAGGTGAGCAGTTCTTC
CDR3: CSARNPGSGTGEQFF

V: TRBV6-2/TRBV6-3
J: TRBJ2-1
size: NA
D: TRBD2
DNA: TGTGCCAGCAGTTATCGAAGGACTAGCGGGATCTCCAATGAGCAGTTCTTC
CDR3: CASSYRRTSGISNEQFF

V: TRBV12-3/TRBV12-4
J: TRBJ2-5
size: many
D: TRBD1
DNA: TGTGCCAGCAGTGCGGACAGGGAAGTTGAGACCCAGTACTTC
CDR3: CASSADREVETQYF

V: TRBV20-1
J: TRBJ2-5
size: many
D: NA
DNA: TGCAGTGCCCCCCTTACCGTATTCCAAGAGACCCAGTACTTC
CDR3: CSAPLTVFQETQYF

V: TRBV20-1
J: TRBJ2-5
size: NA
D: NA
DNA: TGCAGTGCTAGAGATGGGACTCTCCGCGTGGGGACCCAGTACTTC
CDR3: CSARDGTLRVGTQYF

V: TRBV11-2
J: TRBJ2-3
size: NA
D: NA
DNA: TGTGCCAGCAGCTTACAGGGGCGGGGGCCCCCTCGCACAGATACGCAGTATTTT
CDR3: CASSLQGRGPPRTDTQYF

V: TRBV20-1
J: TRBJ2-7
size: few
D: NA
DNA: TGCAGTGCTAGCCTAGGGGCGGCAGAGCCCTCCTACGAGCAGTACTTC
CDR3: CSASLGAAEPSYEQYF

V: TRBV5-1
J: TRBJ2-5
size: NA
D: NA
DNA: TGCGCCAGCAGCTTGCTGGGCCCAGGAGGGGAGACCCAGTACTTC
CDR3: CASSLLGPGGETQYF

V: TRBV7-9
J: TRBJ2-5
size: many
D: NA
DNA: TGTGCCAGCAGCTTAGATGGACCTACGTACTTC
CDR3: CASSLDGPTYF

V: TRBV6-2/TRBV6-3
J: TRBJ2-7
size: NA
D: TRBD2
DNA: TGTGCCAGCAGTTACTCGACGGGACTAGCCTACGAGCAGTACTTC
CDR3: CASSYSTGLAYEQYF

V: TRBV7-9
J: TRBJ1-2
size: NA
D: NA
DNA: TGTGCCAGCACCTCGACAGGAGGGTCCGTCAATGGCTACACCTTC
CDR3: CASTSTGGSVNGYTF

V: TRBV7-9
J: TRBJ1-1
size: few
D: NA
DNA: TGTGCCAGCAGCTCAAGGGAATTTGGGGACACTGAAGCTTTCTTT
CDR3: CASSSREFGDTEAFF

V: TRBV4-3
J: TRBJ2-2
size: NA
D: TRBD2
DNA: TGCGCCAGCAGCCAAGATCCGGGGGGTCCCTCCGGGGAGCTGTTTTTT
CDR3: CASSQDPGGPSGELFF

V: TRBV12-3/TRBV12-4
J: TRBJ2-3
size: NA
D: TRBD1
DNA: TGTGCCAGCAGCTTTGGACAGGGAGAAAGCACAGATACGCAGTATTTT
CDR3: CASSFGQGESTDTQYF

V: TRBV6-1
J: TRBJ2-2
size: NA
D: NA
DNA: TGTGCCAGCAGCTCGGGCAGGACCTCGAACACCGGGGAGCTGTTTTTT
CDR3: CASSSGRTSNTGELFF

V: TRBV7-3
J: TRBJ1-1
size: few
D: NA
DNA: TGTGCCAGCAGCGCAGGTCCTCTCTCTAACACTGAAGCTTTCTTT
CDR3: CASSAGPLSNTEAFF

V: TRBV2
J: TRBJ2-1
size: NA
D: NA
DNA: TGTGCCAGCAGATTCCGGGATAGCGGTTACAATGAGCAGTTCTTC
CDR3: CASRFRDSGYNEQFF

V: TRBV29-1
J: TRBJ2-1
size: NA
D: TRBD1
DNA: TGCAGCGCTGGGGCGCAGGGGGCCTACAATGAGCAGTTCTTC
CDR3: CSAGAQGAYNEQFF

V: TRBV28
J: TRBJ2-2
size: NA
D: TRBD1
DNA: TGTGCCAGCAGTTCTCCCGGGACAGGGGGACAAATGGGGGAGCTGTTTTTT
CDR3: CASSSPGTGGQMGELFF

V: TRBV24-1
J: TRBJ2-5
size: few
D: NA
DNA: TGTGCCACCAGTGATTTAGGGGAAAAACAAGAGACCCAGTACTTC
CDR3: CATSDLGEKQETQYF

V: TRBV5-1
J: TRBJ2-5
size: few
D: NA
DNA: TGCGCCAGCAAGGGGAGTGTAGACGACCGAGAGACCCAGTACTTC
CDR3: CASKGSVDDRETQYF

V: TRBV27
J: TRBJ1-5
size: few
D: NA
DNA: TGTGCCAGCAGTTCTATCAGCAAAAATCAGCCCCAGCATTTT
CDR3: CASSSISKNQPQHF

V: TRBV7-2
J: TRBJ2-1
size: many
D: NA
DNA: TGTGCCAGCAGCTTAGTAGCGAAAGAGCAGTTCTTC
CDR3: CASSLVAKEQFF

V: TRBV5-1
J: TRBJ1-4
size: NA
D: TRBD1
DNA: TGCGCCAGCAGCTCGGACCTGACAGGGGGCGCGTTAGGTGAAAAACTGTTTTTT
CDR3: CASSSDLTGGALGEKLFF

V: TRBV10-3
J: TRBJ2-7
size: NA
D: NA
DNA: TGTGCCATCAGCCGAGACAGGCCCCGATACGAGCAGTACTTC
CDR3: CAISRDRPRYEQYF

V: TRBV12-3/TRBV12-4
J: TRBJ2-7
size: few
D: NA
DNA: TGTGCCAGCAAACAGGGTGGGGACGAGCAGTACTTC
CDR3: CASKQGGDEQYF

V: TRBV29-1
J: TRBJ1-4
size: few
D: NA
DNA: TGCAGCGTTGACAGGGGAGTCGATGAAAAACTGTTTTTT
CDR3: CSVDRGVDEKLFF

V: TRBV28
J: TRBJ2-6
size: few
D: NA
DNA: TGTGCCAGCAGGCCAGGGGCCCACTCTGGGGCCAACGTCCTGACTTTC
CDR3: CASRPGAHSGANVLTF

V: TRBV5-1
J: TRBJ2-1
size: many
D: NA
DNA: TGCGCCAGCAGCTTCCCAGGGAATGAGCAGTTCTTC
CDR3: CASSFPGNEQFF

V: TRBV20-1
J: TRBJ2-7
size: many
D: NA
DNA: TGCAGTGCTCGGCAGGCCAGCTCCTACGAGCAGTACTTC
CDR3: CSARQASSYEQYF

V: TRBV4-3
J: TRBJ2-1
size: few
D: TRBD1
DNA: TGCGCCAGCAGCCAAGTTCTTCTGACAGGGCTCGCCTACAATGAGCAGTTCTTC
CDR3: CASSQVLLTGLAYNEQFF

V: TRBV29-1
J: TRBJ2-3
size: few
D: TRBD2
DNA: TGCAGCGTTCCGCTAGCGGGAAGAAAAGATACGCAGTATTTT
CDR3: CSVPLAGRKDTQYF

V: TRBV3-1
J: TRBJ2-6
size: NA
D: TRBD1
DNA: TGTGCCAGCAGCCACCACCACGAAGCCACCCGGGACAGTAGCTCTGGGGCCAACGTCCTGACTTTC
CDR3: CASSHHHEATRDSSSGANVLTF

V: TRBV19
J: TRBJ2-7
size: NA
D: NA
DNA: TGTGCCAGTAGTATACTTCCGACAGGCACCTACGAGCAGTACTTC
CDR3: CASSILPTGTYEQYF

V: TRBV5-6
J: TRBJ1-5
size: many
D: TRBD1
DNA: TGTGCCAGCAGCTTGTTCAGGGGGTCTAATCAGCCCCAGCATTTT
CDR3: CASSLFRGSNQPQHF